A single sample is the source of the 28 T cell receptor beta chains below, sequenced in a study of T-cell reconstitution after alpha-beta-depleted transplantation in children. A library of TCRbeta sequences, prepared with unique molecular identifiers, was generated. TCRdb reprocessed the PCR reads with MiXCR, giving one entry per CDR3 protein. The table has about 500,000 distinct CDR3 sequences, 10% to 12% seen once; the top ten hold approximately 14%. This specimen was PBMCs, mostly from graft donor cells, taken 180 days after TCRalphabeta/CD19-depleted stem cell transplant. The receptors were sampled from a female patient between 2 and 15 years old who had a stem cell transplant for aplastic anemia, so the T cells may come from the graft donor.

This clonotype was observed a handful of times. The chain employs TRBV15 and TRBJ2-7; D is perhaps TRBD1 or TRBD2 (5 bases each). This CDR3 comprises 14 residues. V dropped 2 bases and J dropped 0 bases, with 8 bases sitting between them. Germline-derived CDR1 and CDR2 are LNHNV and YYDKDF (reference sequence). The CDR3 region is CATSRPGSSYEQYV. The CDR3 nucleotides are TGTGCCACCAGCAGACCAGGGAGCTCCTACGAGCAGTACGTC.

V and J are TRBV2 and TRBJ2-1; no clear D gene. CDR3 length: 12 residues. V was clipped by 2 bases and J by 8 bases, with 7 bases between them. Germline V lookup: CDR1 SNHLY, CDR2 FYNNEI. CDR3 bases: TGTGCCAGCAGTGAATGGTTGGATGAGCAGTTCTTC. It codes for CASSEWLDEQFF.

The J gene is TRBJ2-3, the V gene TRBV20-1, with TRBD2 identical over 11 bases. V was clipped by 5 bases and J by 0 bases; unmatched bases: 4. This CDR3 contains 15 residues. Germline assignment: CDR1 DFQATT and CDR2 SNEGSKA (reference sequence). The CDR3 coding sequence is TGCAGTGCTGTGACTAGCGGGATTAGCACAGATACGCAGTATTTT. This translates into CSAVTSGISTDTQYF.

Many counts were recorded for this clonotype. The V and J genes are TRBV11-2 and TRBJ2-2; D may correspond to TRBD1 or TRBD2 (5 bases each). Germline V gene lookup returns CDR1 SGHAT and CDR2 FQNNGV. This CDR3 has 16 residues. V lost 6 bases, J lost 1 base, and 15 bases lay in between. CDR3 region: CASRPPGQGNTGELFF. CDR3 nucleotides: TGTGCCAGCAGACCCCCGGGGCAGGGGAACACCGGGGAGCTGTTTTTT.

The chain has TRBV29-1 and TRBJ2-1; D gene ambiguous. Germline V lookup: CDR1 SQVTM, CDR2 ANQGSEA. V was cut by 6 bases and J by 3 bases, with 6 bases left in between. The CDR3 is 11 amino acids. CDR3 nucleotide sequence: TGCAGCGTGGACCTCTACAATGAGCAGTTCTTC. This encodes CSVDLYNEQFF.

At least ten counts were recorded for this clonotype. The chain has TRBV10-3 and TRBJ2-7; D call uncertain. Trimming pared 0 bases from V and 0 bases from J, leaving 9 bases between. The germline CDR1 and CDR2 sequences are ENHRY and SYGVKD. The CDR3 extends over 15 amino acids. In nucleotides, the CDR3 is TGTGCCATCAGTGAGTCGGGCGTCCTCTCCTACGAGCAGTACTTC. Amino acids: CAISESGVLSYEQYF.

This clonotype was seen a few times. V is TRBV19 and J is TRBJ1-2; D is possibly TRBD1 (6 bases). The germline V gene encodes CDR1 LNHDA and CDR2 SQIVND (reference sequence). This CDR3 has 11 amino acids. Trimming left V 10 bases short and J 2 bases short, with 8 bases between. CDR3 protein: CATGQNYGYTF. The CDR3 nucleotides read TGTGCCACCGGACAGAACTATGGCTACACCTTC.

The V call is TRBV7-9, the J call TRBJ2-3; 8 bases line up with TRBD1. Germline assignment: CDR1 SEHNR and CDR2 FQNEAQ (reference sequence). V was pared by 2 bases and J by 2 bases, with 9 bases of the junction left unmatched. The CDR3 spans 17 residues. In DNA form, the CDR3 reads TGTGCCAGCAGCTTACTGAGCCCGACAGGGGCCACAGATACGCAGTATTTT. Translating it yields CASSLLSPTGATDTQYF. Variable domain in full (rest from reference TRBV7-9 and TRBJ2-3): DTGVSQNPRHKITKRGQNVTFRCDPISEHNRLYWYRQTLGQGPEFLTYFQNEAQLEKSRLLSDRFSAERPKGSFSTLEIQRTEQGDSAMYLCASSLLSPTGATDTQYFGPGTRLTVL.

Here the CDR3 DNA reads TGTGCCAGCAGCTGGATCGGGGGGTATGAAAAACTGTTTTTT. This encodes CASSWIGGYEKLFF. V and J are TRBV11-2 and TRBJ1-4; D perhaps matches TRBD1 (5 bases). V was trimmed by 4 bases and J by 6 bases, leaving 12 bases between them. The CDR3 covers 14 residues. Germline CDR1 SGHAT, CDR2 FQNNGV.

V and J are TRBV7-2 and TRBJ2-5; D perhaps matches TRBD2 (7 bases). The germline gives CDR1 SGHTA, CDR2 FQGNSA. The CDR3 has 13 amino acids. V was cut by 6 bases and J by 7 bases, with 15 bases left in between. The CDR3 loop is CASRLGRGTTQYF. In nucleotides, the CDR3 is TGTGCCAGCAGACTTGGGAGGGGGACGACCCAGTACTTC.

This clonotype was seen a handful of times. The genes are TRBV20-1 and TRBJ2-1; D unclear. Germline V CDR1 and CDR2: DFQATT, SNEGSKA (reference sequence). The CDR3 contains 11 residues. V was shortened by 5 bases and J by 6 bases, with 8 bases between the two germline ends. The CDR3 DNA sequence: TGCAGTGCTGAGCGTGGCAATGAGCAGTTCTTC. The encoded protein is CSAERGNEQFF.

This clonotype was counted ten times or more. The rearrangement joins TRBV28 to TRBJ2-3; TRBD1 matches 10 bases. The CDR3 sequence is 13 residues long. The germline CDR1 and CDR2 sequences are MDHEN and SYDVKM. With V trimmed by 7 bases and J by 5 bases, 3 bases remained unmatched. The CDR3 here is CASIGQGEDTQYF. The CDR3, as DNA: TGTGCCAGCATCGGACAGGGGGAAGATACGCAGTATTTT.

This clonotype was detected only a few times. The CDR3 DNA sequence: TGTGCCAGCAGTTTACGGGGGAACACAGATACGCAGTATTTT. Protein: CASSLRGNTDTQYF. The J gene is TRBJ2-3, the V gene TRBV12-3 or TRBV12-4; D is perhaps TRBD2 (6 bases). CDR3 length: 14 amino acids. The V and J ends lost 2 bases and 2 bases respectively, with 8 bases between them.

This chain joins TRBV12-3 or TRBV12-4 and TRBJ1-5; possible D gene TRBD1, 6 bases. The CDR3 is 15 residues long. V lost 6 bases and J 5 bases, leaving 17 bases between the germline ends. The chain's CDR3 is CASSTTGNGDQPQHF. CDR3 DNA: TGTGCCAGCAGCACCACAGGGAACGGGGATCAGCCCCAGCATTTT.

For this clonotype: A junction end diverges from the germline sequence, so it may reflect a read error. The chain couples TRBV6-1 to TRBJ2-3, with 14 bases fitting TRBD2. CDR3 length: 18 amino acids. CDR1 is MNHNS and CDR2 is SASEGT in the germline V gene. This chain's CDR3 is CASSGLAGGMGSTDTQYF. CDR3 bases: TGTGCCAGCAGTGGACTAGCGGGAGGGATGGGGAGCACTGATACGCAGTATTTT.

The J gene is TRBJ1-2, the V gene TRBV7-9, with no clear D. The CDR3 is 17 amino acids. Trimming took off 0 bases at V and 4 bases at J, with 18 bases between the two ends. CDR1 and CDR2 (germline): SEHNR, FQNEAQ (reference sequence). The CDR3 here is CASSLAMAGQWFYGYTF. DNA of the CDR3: TGTGCCAGCAGCTTAGCGATGGCAGGCCAGTGGTTCTATGGCTACACCTTC.

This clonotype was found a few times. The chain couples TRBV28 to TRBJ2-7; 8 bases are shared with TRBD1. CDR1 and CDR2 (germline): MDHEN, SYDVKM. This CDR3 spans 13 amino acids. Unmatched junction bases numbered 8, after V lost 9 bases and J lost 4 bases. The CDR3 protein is CASRDRTMYEQYF. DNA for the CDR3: TGTGCCAGTAGGGACAGGACGATGTACGAGCAGTACTTC. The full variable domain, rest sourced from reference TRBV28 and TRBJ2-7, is DVKVTQSSRYLVKRTGEKVFLECVQDMDHENMFWYRQDPGLGLRLIYFSYDVKMKEKGDIPEGYSVSREKKERFSLILESASTNQTSMYLCASRDRTMYEQYFGPGTRLTVT.

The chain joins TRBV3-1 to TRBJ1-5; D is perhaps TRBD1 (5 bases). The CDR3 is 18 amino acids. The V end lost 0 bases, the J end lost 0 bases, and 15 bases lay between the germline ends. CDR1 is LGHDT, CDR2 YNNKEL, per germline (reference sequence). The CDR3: CASSQDQQGTPSNQPQHF. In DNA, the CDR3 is TGTGCCAGCAGCCAAGATCAGCAGGGAACCCCTAGCAATCAGCCCCAGCATTTT.

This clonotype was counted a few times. CDR3 sequence reads: CAISVTGTENIQYF. The CDR3 nucleotides are TGTGCCATCAGTGTGACCGGGACAGAAAACATTCAGTACTTC. The chain links TRBV10-3 to TRBJ2-4; 7 bases are a match to TRBD1. The ends lost 4 bases at V and 5 bases at J; junction bases unmatched: 5. Germline CDR1 ENHRY, CDR2 SYGVKD. The CDR3 is 14 amino acids.

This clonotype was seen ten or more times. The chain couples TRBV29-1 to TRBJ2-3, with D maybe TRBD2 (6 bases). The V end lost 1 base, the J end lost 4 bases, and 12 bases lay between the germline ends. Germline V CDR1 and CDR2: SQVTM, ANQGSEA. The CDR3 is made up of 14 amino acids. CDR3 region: CSVEAGVSSDTQYF. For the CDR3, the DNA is TGCAGCGTTGAAGCGGGAGTTAGCTCAGATACGCAGTATTTT.

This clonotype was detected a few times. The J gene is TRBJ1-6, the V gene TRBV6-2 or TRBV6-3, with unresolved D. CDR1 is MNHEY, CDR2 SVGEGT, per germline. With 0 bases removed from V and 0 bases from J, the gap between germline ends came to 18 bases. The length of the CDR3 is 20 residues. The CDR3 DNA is TGTGCCAGCAGTTACTCCCTTAGTAGTTCGATGCTCTCCTATAATTCACCCCTCCACTTT. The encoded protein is CASSYSLSSSMLSYNSPLHF.

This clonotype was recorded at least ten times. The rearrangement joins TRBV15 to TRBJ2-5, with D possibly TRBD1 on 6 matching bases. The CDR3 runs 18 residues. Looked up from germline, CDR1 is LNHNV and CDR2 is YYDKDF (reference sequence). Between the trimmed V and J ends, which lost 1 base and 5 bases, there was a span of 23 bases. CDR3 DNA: TGTGCCACCAGCAGAGTCGGTACGGTTGGGGGCAATTCGGAGACCCAGTACTTC. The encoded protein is CATSRVGTVGGNSETQYF.

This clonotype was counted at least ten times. For the CDR3, the DNA is TGCAGCGTTGAAGGGGTCCGGGACGGTGGGGTCACAGATACGCAGTATTTT. Its protein product is CSVEGVRDGGVTDTQYF. V is TRBV29-1 and J is TRBJ2-3; D may match TRBD1 or TRBD2 (5 bases each). V lost 1 base to trimming and J lost 2 bases, with 19 bases between them. CDR1 and CDR2 from the germline V gene are SQVTM and ANQGSEA. There are 17 residues in the CDR3.

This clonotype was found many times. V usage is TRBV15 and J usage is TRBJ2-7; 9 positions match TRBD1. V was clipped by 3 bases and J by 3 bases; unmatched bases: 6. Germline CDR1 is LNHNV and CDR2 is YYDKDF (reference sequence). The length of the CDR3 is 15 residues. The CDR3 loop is CATSRDRGSFYEQYV. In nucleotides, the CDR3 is TGTGCCACCAGCAGGGACAGGGGAAGCTTCTACGAGCAGTACGTC.

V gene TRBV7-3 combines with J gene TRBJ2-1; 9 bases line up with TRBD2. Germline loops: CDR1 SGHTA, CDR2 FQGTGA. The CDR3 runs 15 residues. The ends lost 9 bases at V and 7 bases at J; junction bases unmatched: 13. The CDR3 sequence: CASTPGGRAINEQFF. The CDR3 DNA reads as TGTGCCAGTACCCCGGGCGGGAGGGCCATTAATGAGCAGTTCTTC.

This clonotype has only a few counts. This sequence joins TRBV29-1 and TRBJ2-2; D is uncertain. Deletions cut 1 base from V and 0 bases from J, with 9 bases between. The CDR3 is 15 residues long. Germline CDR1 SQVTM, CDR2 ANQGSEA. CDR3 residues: CSVEVVRSNTGELFF. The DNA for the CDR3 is TGCAGCGTTGAAGTAGTGCGGTCGAACACCGGGGAGCTGTTTTTT.

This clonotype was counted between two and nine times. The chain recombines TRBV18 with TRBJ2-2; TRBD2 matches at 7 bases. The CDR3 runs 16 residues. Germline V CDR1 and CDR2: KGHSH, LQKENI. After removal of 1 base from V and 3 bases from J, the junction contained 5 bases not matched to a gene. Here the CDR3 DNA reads TGTGCCAGCTCACCACAGCGGGGTTATGACACCGGGGAGCTGTTTTTT. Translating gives CASSPQRGYDTGELFF.

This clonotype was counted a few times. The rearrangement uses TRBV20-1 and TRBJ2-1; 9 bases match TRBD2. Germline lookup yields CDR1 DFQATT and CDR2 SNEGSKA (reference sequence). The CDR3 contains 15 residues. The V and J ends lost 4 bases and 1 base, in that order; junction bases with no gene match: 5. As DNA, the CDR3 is TGCAGTGCTACACATAGCGGGAGTTCCTACAATGAGCAGTTCTTC. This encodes CSATHSGSSYNEQFF.